These 20 T cell receptor beta chains were all obtained from the same sample, sequenced in a study of cytomegalovirus exposure and HLA in healthy donors. Assay used: immunoSEQ multiplex PCR; TCRdb lists only in-frame clones, some missing. The sample has 100,000 to 150,000 clones, about 96% seen once; the top ten hold approximately 1.5%. The sequencing input was PBMCs. The receptors derive from a man aged 18 to 30 in good health and CMV-seronegative.

V is TRBV7-2 and J is TRBJ2-2, with D unresolved. CDR3 length: 13 residues. The germline CDR1 and CDR2 sequences are SGHTA and FQGNSA. Between the trimmed V and J ends, which lost 1 base and 7 bases, there was a span of 7 bases. CDR3 sequence reads: CASSLDRGGELFF. CDR3 bases: TGTGCCAGCAGCTTAGATCGAGGCGGGGAGCTGTTTTTT. Full variable domain (missing parts from reference TRBV7-2 and TRBJ2-2): GAGVSQSPSNKVTEKGKDVELRCDPISGHTALYWYRQSLGQGLEFLIYFQGNSAPDKSGLPSDRFSAERTGGSVSTLTIQRTQQEDSAVYLCASSLDRGGELFFGEGSRLTVL.

This chain uses TRBV6-5 with TRBJ1-5; 7 positions agree with TRBD1. The CDR3 is made up of 16 amino acids. The trim removed 4 bases at V and 2 bases at J, leaving 8 bases unmatched. Germline assignment: CDR1 MNHEY and CDR2 SVGAGI. Here the CDR3 reads CASSSQGWNGNQPQHF. CDR3 coding DNA: TGTGCCAGCAGTTCACAGGGGTGGAATGGCAATCAGCCCCAGCATTTT.

The V gene is TRBV6-4, the J gene TRBJ2-3, with TRBD2 matching 9 bases. CDR1 is MRHNA and CDR2 is SNTAGT in the germline V gene. The CDR3 totals 19 residues. Trimming at V came to 7 bases and at J to 4 bases, leaving 21 bases not matched to a gene. CDR3 region: CASIKNGVAGEPAPDTQYF. The CDR3 bases are TGTGCCAGCATCAAGAATGGGGTAGCGGGAGAGCCCGCCCCAGATACGCAGTATTTT.

This clone has only one observation. The chain couples TRBV30 to TRBJ2-7; D gene uncertain. Germline V gene lookup returns CDR1 GTSNPN and CDR2 SVGIG (reference sequence). CDR3 length: 13 residues. The V and J ends lost 3 bases and 6 bases respectively, with 15 bases between them. CDR3 sequence reads: CAWSASPNGEQYF. The CDR3 nucleotides are TGTGCCTGGAGCGCGAGTCCTAATGGCGAGCAGTACTTC.

This rearrangement joins TRBV11-3 to TRBJ2-2; D not certain. Per germline, CDR1 SGHNT and CDR2 YENEEA. The CDR3 covers 13 residues. Trimming stripped 8 bases from V and 6 bases from J, with 13 bases between. The CDR3: CASLRSPAGELFF. The CDR3 coding sequence is TGTGCCAGCCTCCGGTCCCCCGCCGGGGAGCTGTTTTTT. Full variable domain (missing parts from reference TRBV11-3 and TRBJ2-2): EAGVVQSPRYKIIEKKQPVAFWCNPISGHNTLYWYLQNLGQGPELLIRYENEEAVDDSQLPKDRFSAERLKGVDSTLKIQPAELGDSAVYLCASLRSPAGELFFGEGSRLTVL.

The chain is built from TRBV11-3 and TRBJ2-2; 10 nucleotides line up with TRBD2. The V and J ends lost 3 bases and 4 bases, in that order; junction bases with no gene match: 8. The germline V gene has CDR1 SGHNT and CDR2 YENEEA. The CDR3 runs to 17 residues. The chain's CDR3 is CASSLRSSGSGTGELFF. The CDR3 DNA reads as TGTGCCAGCAGCTTGCGGTCTAGCGGGAGTGGCACCGGGGAGCTGTTTTTT.

V gene TRBV19 combines with J gene TRBJ1-5; 7 bases align to TRBD1. J was trimmed by 3 bases and V by 7 bases; bases with no gene match: 15. The CDR3 extends over 17 amino acids. Germline loops: CDR1 LNHDA, CDR2 SQIVND (reference sequence). DNA of the CDR3: TGTGCCAGTACCGACTGGGGGACAGCCGGGATCAATCAGCCCCAGCATTTT. Its translation is CASTDWGTAGINQPQHF.

The chain recombines TRBV27 with TRBJ2-2; 10 positions match TRBD1. Germline CDR1 MNHEY, CDR2 SMNVEV (reference sequence). This CDR3 has 14 amino acids. The ends lost 4 bases at V and 7 bases at J; junction bases unmatched: 3. The CDR3: CASSWTGGHGELFF. The DNA for the CDR3 is TGTGCCAGCAGTTGGACAGGGGGGCACGGGGAGCTGTTTTTT.

This clone has just one count. This chain links TRBV7-8 with TRBJ1-5; 7 bases are a match to TRBD1. The length of the CDR3 is 15 residues. Trimming cost V 1 base and J 3 bases; bases outside gene matches: 3. Germline V CDR1 and CDR2: SGHVS, FQNEAQ. The CDR3 loop is CASSLGGQVNQPQHF. CDR3 bases: TGTGCCAGCAGCTTAGGCGGACAGGTCAATCAGCCCCAGCATTTT.

V usage is TRBV4-2 and J usage is TRBJ2-2; 10 bases agree with TRBD1. This CDR3 comprises 15 residues. The trim removed 4 bases at V and 5 bases at J, leaving 4 bases unmatched. Germline values: CDR1 LGHNA, CDR2 YNFKEQ. CDR3 in amino acids: CASSRWTGGTGELFF. CDR3 DNA sequence: TGTGCCAGCAGCCGTTGGACAGGGGGGACCGGGGAGCTGTTTTTT.

The rearrangement uses TRBV30 and TRBJ1-5; 10 bases agree with TRBD1. The CDR3 length is 14 residues. Germline assignment: CDR1 GTSNPN and CDR2 SVGIG (reference sequence). Trimming at V came to 6 bases and at J to 3 bases, leaving 5 bases not matched to a gene. The CDR3 DNA is TGTGCCTGCCGGGGACAGGGGAACAATCAGCCCCAGCATTTT. The encoded protein is CACRGQGNNQPQHF.

V gene TRBV7-2 combines with J gene TRBJ2-1, with TRBD2 identical over 12 bases. V lost 1 base and J lost 5; bases outside the gene matches: 0. The V gene's germline CDR1 is SGHTA and CDR2 FQGNSA. This CDR3 contains 15 residues. DNA for the CDR3: TGTGCCAGCAGCTTAGGGACTAGCGGGGACAATGAGCAGTTCTTC. As protein: CASSLGTSGDNEQFF.

The rearrangement uses TRBV28 and TRBJ2-4; TRBD1 might be the D (6 bases). The CDR3 contains 17 residues. Trimming removed 5 bases at V and 2 bases at J, with 19 bases between. The germline CDR1 and CDR2 sequences are MDHEN and SYDVKM. The CDR3 spells CASSPPTGLLTKNIQYF. The CDR3 bases are TGTGCCAGCAGTCCGCCGACAGGATTGCTAACCAAAAACATTCAGTACTTC.

This chain joins TRBV27 and TRBJ1-2; D is ambiguous. The V end was cut by 0 bases, the J end by 8 bases, with 13 bases between. The CDR3 loop spans 14 amino acids. CDR1 and CDR2 from the germline V gene are MNHEY and SMNVEV (reference sequence). In nucleotides, the CDR3 is TGTGCCAGCAGTTTATCGATTCAGGCATTGGGCTACACCTTC. It yields the protein CASSLSIQALGYTF.

V and J are TRBV30 and TRBJ1-5; D possibly corresponds to TRBD1 (5 bases). V lost 2 bases, J lost 3 bases, and 8 bases lay in between. In germline, CDR1 is GTSNPN, CDR2 SVGIG (reference sequence). The CDR3 sequence is 13 residues long. CDR3 nucleotide sequence: TGTGCCTGGAGTCGACAGCCCAATCAGCCCCAGCATTTT. It specifies CAWSRQPNQPQHF.

This sequence joins TRBV29-1 and TRBJ1-1; no clear D. CDR1 is SQVTM, CDR2 ANQGSEA, per germline. Deletions cut 5 bases from V and 3 bases from J, with 10 bases between. The CDR3 is 12 amino acids. For the CDR3, the DNA is TGCAGCGTTCCCGGTGAGGACACTGAAGCTTTCTTT. It codes for CSVPGEDTEAFF.

The V gene is TRBV6-1, the J gene TRBJ1-1; possibly TRBD1 for D (5 bases). The CDR3 extends over 14 amino acids. Germline CDR1 MNHNS, CDR2 SASEGT. V was trimmed by 3 bases and J by 5 bases, leaving 13 bases between them. CDR3 DNA: TGTGCCAGCAGTGATAACCTCCAGGGAACTGAAGCTTTCTTT. Its translation is CASSDNLQGTEAFF.

The chain is built from TRBV18 and TRBJ1-5; 10 bases match TRBD1. Germline V gene data show CDR1 as KGHSH and CDR2 as LQKENI. V lost 6 bases and J lost 5; bases outside the gene matches: 4. The CDR3 extends over 14 amino acids. Here the CDR3 reads CASSTTGGDQPQHF. CDR3 in DNA: TGTGCCAGCTCCACGACAGGGGGCGATCAGCCCCAGCATTTT. Full variable domain (missing parts from reference TRBV18 and TRBJ1-5): NAGVMQNPRHLVRRRGQEARLRCSPMKGHSHVYWYRQLPEEGLKFMVYLQKENIIDESGMPKERFSAEFPKEGPSILRIQQVVRGDSAAYFCASSTTGGDQPQHFGDGTRLSIL.

A remark on this clone: One end of the junction does not line up with germline, which may come from a read error. The chain carries TRBV7-7 and TRBJ2-2, with TRBD2 as a possible D gene (5 bases). This CDR3 has 13 residues. Germline V gene sequence: CDR1 SSHAT, CDR2 FNYEAQ (reference sequence). The CDR3 DNA reads TGTGCTAGCAGCTTTCTGGGGAGCGGGGAGCTGTTTTTT. Its translation is CASSFLGSGELFF.

This clone is a singleton in its sample. The chain is built from TRBV2 and TRBJ1-4; TRBD1 aligns across 9 bases. Germline CDR1 reads SNHLY; CDR2 reads FYNNEI. The CDR3 is made up of 14 amino acids. Trimming cost V 5 bases and J 7 bases; bases outside gene matches: 5. The CDR3: CASSPGQGPEKLFF. CDR3 nucleotide sequence: TGTGCCAGCAGTCCGGGACAGGGACCTGAAAAACTGTTTTTT.